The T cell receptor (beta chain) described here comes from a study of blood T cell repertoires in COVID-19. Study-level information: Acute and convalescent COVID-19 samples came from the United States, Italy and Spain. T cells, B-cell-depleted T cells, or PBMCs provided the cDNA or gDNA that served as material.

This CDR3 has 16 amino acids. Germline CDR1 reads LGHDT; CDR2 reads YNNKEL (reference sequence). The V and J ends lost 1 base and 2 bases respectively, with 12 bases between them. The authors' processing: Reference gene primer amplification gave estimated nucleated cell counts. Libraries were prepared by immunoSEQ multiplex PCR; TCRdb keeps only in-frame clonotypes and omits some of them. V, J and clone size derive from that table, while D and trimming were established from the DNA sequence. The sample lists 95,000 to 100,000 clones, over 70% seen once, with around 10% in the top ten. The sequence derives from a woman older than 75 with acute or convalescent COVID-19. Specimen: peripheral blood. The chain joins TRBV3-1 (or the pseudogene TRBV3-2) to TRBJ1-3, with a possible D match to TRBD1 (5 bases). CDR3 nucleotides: TGTGCCAGCAGCCAAGCCCGGGACTTAACTGGAAACACCATATATTTT. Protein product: CASSQARDLTGNTIYF.